This T cell receptor (beta chain) came from a study of T-cell reconstitution after alpha-beta-depleted transplantation in children. Library preparation (for TCRbeta) was performed with unique molecular identifiers. Using its own MiXCR run on the PCR reads, TCRdb lists one record per CDR3 protein. The sample has about 230,000 distinct CDR3 sequences; around 11% are singletons. This clonotype has at least ten counts. From germline, CDR1 is SGHAT and CDR2 FQNNGV. CDR3 length equals 14 residues. The junction had 11 bases not matched to a gene; V was cut back by 5 bases and J by 8 bases. The receptor comes from a human donor who donated a stem cell graft to a child with acute lymphoblastic leukemia. The starting material was PBMCs from the stem cell graft donor, obtained from the stem cell graft. V usage is TRBV11-2 and J usage is TRBJ1-1; 7 positions match TRBD1. CDR3 nucleotides: TGTGCCAGCAGCCCCGACAGGGCTCGAGCGGAAGCTTTCTTT. Residues: CASSPDRARAEAFF.